This TCR beta chain derives from a study of siplizumab effects on memory and regulatory T cells. Study-wide findings and caveats: For siplizumab cultures, the suppressive function of their proliferating Tregs was not confirmed.

The sample holds one count of this clone. Its target is not known. The length of the CDR3 is 15 residues. The germline V gene encodes CDR1 KGHSH and CDR2 LQKENI. The ends were cut back, 1 base at V and 4 bases at J, with 13 bases in the middle. Profiling relied on immunoSEQ multiplex PCR, and the TCRdb table lists in-frame clones only, not all of them. The repertoire holds fewer than 120,000 clones, with roughly 90% as singletons. Sample: CD4+ T cells sorted from blood. The chain joins TRBV18 to TRBJ1-1, with D perhaps matching TRBD1 (6 bases). The source is a human donor in good health. CDR3 coding DNA: TGTGCCAGCTCACCACTCGGGACACACAGCACTGAAGCTTTCTTT. This translates into CASSPLGTHSTEAFF.